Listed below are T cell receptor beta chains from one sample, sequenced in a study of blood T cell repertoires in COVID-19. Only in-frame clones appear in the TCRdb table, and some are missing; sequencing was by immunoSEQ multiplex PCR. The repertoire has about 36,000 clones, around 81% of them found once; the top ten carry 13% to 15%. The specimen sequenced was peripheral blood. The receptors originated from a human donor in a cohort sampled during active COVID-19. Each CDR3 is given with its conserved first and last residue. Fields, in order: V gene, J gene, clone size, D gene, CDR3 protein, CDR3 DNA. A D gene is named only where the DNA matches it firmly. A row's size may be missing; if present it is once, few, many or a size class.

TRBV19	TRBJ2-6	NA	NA	CASSRGSGANVLTF	TGTGCCAGTAGCAGGGGCTCTGGGGCCAACGTCCTGACTTTC
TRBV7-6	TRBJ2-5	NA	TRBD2	CASSLAVAGGYEQETQYF	TGTGCCAGCAGCTTAGCGGTAGCGGGGGGGTACGAACAAGAGACCCAGTACTTC
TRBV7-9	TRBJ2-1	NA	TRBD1	CASSYSGGTLNEQFF	TGTGCCAGCAGCTACTCAGGGGGCACCCTCAATGAGCAGTTCTTC
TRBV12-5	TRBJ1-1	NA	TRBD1	CASGSLTGGHTEAFF	TGTGCTAGTGGTTCCTTGACAGGGGGACACACTGAAGCTTTCTTT
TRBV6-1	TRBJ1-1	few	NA	CASSEALIWGGTEAFF	TGTGCCAGCAGTGAAGCGCTCATTTGGGGAGGCACTGAAGCTTTCTTT
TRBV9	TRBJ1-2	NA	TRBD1	CASSPSGQAIYGYTF	TGTGCCAGCAGCCCTTCTGGACAGGCGATATATGGCTACACCTTC
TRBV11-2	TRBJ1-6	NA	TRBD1	CASSLRQGSSYNSPLHF	TGTGCCAGCAGCCTCCGACAGGGTAGCTCCTATAATTCACCCCTCCACTTT
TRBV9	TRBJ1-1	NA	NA	CASSVGGEVNTEAFF	TGTGCCAGCAGCGTAGGAGGGGAGGTAAACACTGAAGCTTTCTTT
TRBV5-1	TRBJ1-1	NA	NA	CASSLDSQGRGTEAFF	TGCGCCAGCAGCTTGGATTCCCAGGGAAGAGGCACTGAAGCTTTCTTT
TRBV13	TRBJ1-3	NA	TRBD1	CASSYRQGPNTIYF	TGTGCCAGCAGCTACCGACAGGGACCGAACACCATATATTTT
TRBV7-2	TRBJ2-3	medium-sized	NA	CASSLVYVGGGPSGDTQYF	TGTGCCAGCAGCTTAGTTTACGTAGGGGGGGGGCCCTCCGGAGATACGCAGTATTTT
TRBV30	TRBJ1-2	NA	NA	CAWRENRGGYTF	TGTGCCTGGAGAGAAAATAGGGGCGGCTACACCTTC
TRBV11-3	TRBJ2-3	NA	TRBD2	CASSPGLAISTDTQYF	TGTGCCAGCAGCCCGGGACTAGCGATTAGCACAGATACGCAGTATTTT
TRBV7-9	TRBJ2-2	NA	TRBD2	CASSSQRGVGELFF	TGTGCCAGCAGCTCCCAGCGGGGGGTCGGGGAGCTGTTTTTT
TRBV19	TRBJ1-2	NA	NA	CASSTPGTTRDYGYTF	TGTGCCAGTAGTACACCGGGGACAACTAGAGACTATGGCTACACCTTC
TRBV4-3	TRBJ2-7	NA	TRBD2	CASSPEMTSGGPPYSYEQYF	TGCGCCAGCAGCCCAGAAATGACTAGCGGGGGGCCACCATACTCCTACGAGCAGTACTTC
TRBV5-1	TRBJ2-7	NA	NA	CASSLEGGTRYEQYF	TGCGCCAGCAGCTTGGAGGGGGGGACCCGATACGAGCAGTACTTC
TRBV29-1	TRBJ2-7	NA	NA	CSVEFSYSYEQYF	TGCAGCGTTGAATTTTCATACAGCTACGAGCAGTACTTC